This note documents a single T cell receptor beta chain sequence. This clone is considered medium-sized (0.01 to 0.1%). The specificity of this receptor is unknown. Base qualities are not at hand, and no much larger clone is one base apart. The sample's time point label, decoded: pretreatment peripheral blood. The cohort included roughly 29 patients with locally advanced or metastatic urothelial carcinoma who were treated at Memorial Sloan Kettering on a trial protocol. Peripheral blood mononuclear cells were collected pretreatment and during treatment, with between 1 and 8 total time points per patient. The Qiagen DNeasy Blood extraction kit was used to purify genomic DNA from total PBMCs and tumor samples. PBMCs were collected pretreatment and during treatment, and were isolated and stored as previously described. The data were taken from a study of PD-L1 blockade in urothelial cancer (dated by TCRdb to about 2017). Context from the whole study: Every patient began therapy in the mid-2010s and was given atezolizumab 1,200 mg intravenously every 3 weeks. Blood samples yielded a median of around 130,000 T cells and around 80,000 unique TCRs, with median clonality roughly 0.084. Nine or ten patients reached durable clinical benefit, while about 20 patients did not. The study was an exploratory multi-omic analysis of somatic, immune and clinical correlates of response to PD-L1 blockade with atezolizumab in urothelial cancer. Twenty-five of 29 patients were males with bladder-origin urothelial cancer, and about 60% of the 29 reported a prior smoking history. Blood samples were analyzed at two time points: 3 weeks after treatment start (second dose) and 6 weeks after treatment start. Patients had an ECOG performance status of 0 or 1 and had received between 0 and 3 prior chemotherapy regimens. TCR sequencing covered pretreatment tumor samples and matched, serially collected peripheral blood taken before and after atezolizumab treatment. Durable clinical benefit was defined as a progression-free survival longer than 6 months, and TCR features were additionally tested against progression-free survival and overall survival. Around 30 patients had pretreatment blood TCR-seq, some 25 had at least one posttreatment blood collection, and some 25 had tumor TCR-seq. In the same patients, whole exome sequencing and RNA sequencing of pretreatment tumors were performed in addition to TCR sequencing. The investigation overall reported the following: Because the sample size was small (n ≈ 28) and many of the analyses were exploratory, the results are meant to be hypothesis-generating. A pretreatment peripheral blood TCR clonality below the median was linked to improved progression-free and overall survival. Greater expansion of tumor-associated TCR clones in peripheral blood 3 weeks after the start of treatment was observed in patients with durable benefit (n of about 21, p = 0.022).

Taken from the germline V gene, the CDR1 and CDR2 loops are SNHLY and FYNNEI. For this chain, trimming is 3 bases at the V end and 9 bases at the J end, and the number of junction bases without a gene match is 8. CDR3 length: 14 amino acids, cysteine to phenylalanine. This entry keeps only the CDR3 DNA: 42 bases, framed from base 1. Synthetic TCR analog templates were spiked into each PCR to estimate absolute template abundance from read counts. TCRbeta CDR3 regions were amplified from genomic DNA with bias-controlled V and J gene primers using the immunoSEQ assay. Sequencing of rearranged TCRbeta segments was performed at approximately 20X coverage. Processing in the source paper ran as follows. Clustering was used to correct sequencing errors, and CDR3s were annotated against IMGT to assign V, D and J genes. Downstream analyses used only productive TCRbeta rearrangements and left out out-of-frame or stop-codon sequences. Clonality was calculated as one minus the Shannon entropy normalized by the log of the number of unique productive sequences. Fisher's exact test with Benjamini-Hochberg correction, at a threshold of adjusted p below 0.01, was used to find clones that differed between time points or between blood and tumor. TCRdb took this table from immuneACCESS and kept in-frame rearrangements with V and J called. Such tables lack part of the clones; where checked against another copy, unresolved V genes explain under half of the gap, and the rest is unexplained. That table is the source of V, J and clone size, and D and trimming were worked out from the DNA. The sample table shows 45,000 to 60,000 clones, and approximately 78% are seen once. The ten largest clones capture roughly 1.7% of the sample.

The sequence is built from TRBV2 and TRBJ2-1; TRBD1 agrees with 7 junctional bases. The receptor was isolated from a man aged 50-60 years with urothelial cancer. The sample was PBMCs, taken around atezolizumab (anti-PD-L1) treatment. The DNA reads TGTGCCAGCAGTGATACAGGGGCCTGGGGTGAGCAGTTCTTC. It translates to CASSDTGAWGEQFF.